A few counts support the clone carrying this T cell receptor beta chain. Time point: healthy volunteer bleed at 6 weeks. Unfractionated whole blood was the source of the extracted total RNA. This record belongs to a study of human T cells and chemical hapten exposure. A single record per CDR3 protein comes from TCRdb applying MiXCR to the RACE reads. The sample comprises roughly 71,000 distinct CDR3 sequences, roughly 6.1% of which are singletons, and 3.4% rests with the top ten. The CDR3 has 13 amino acids. V was clipped by 6 bases and J by 8 bases, with 16 bases between them. This clonotype was sampled from a female donor in good health. Some clones in this sample may be carry-over from other donors' samples. The sample consisted of whole blood. The chain carries TRBV12-3 or TRBV12-4 and TRBJ2-5, with D possibly called TRBD1 or TRBD2 (5 bases each). CDR3 nucleotides: TGTGCCAGCAGGGCCGGGACCCCCGGAACCCAGTACTTC. As protein: CASRAGTPGTQYF.